The 11 T cell receptor beta chains below all came from one sample that was sequenced in a study of blood T cell repertoires in COVID-19. The data were produced by immunoSEQ multiplex PCR, yet TCRdb's version contains in-frame clones alone and is incomplete. The sample lists 83,000 or so clones; approximately 77% were seen once. The sequenced sample consisted of peripheral blood. The receptors shown here come from an elderly woman with acute or convalescent COVID-19.

The V call is TRBV7-9, the J call TRBJ2-3; TRBD1 agrees at 7 bases. The germline V gene encodes CDR1 SEHNR and CDR2 FQNEAQ (reference sequence). The J segment lost 1 base and the V segment lost 3 bases, leaving 1 base of the junction unmatched. The CDR3 contains 14 residues. CDR3 sequence (DNA): TGTGCCAGCAGCTTCGGACAGGGCACAGATACGCAGTATTTT. This sequence encodes CASSFGQGTDTQYF. The complete variable domain, with remaining parts taken from reference TRBV7-9 and TRBJ2-3, reads DTGVSQNPRHKITKRGQNVTFRCDPISEHNRLYWYRQTLGQGPEFLTYFQNEAQLEKSRLLSDRFSAERPKGSFSTLEIQRTEQGDSAMYLCASSFGQGTDTQYFGPGTRLTVL.

The CDR3 sequence: CASSFGRNYGYTF. For the CDR3, the DNA is TGTGCCAGCAGTTTTGGGCGTAACTATGGCTACACCTTC. The V and J genes are TRBV28 and TRBJ1-2, with D uncertain. The CDR3 consists of 13 residues. Germline CDR1 reads MDHEN; CDR2 reads SYDVKM. Between the trimmed V and J ends, which lost 3 bases and 1 base, there was a span of 6 bases.

The rearrangement links TRBV5-1 to TRBJ2-2; 13 bases map to TRBD2. CDR3 length: 16 amino acids. From germline, CDR1 is SGHRS and CDR2 YFSETQ. The junction had 5 bases not matched to a gene; V was cut back by 4 bases and J by 5 bases. CDR3 coding DNA: TGCGCCAGCAGCCCCTGGACTAGCGGGGGAACCGGGGAGCTGTTTTTT. Protein: CASSPWTSGGTGELFF. Full variable domain (rest looked up from reference TRBV5-1 and TRBJ2-2): KAGVTQTPRYLIKTRGQQVTLSCSPISGHRSVSWYQQTPGQGLQFLFEYFSETQRNKGNFPGRFSGRQFSNSRSEMNVSTLELGDSALYLCASSPWTSGGTGELFFGEGSRLTVL.

The chain combines TRBV2 with TRBJ2-5; no clear D. Germline V gene lookup returns CDR1 SNHLY and CDR2 FYNNEI. This CDR3 region has 12 residues. The V gene lost 10 bases and the J gene lost 5 bases, with 14 bases spanning the gap. In DNA form, the CDR3 reads TGTGCCACCTCCTTGGCGCGGGAGACCCAGTACTTC. Translation gives CATSLARETQYF.

This clone was recorded only once. The chain couples TRBV6-1 to TRBJ1-5; possibly TRBD1 for D (6 bases). Germline assignment: CDR1 MNHNS and CDR2 SASEGT. The CDR3 runs 14 residues. The ends were cut back, 1 base at V and 5 bases at J, with 9 bases in the middle. This CDR3 is CASSEVGGHQPQHF. The CDR3 DNA reads TGTGCCAGCAGTGAAGTCGGGGGGCATCAGCCCCAGCATTTT.

V and J are TRBV5-1 and TRBJ2-2, with a tentative D call TRBD2 (5 bases). The V gene lost 0 bases and the J gene lost 4 bases, with 16 bases spanning the gap. CDR3 length: 17 amino acids. Per germline, CDR1 SGHRS and CDR2 YFSETQ. CDR3 in DNA: TGCGCCAGCAGCTTGGGGCCTCCCCGGGGTCTCACCGGGGAGCTGTTTTTT. Translation: CASSLGPPRGLTGELFF.

The J gene is TRBJ1-1, the V gene TRBV2; possible D gene TRBD1, 6 bases. Germline CDR1 is SNHLY and CDR2 is FYNNEI. The V end was cut by 8 bases, the J end by 2 bases, with 12 bases between. CDR3 length equals 13 residues. DNA of the CDR3: TGTGCCAGCGGAGGACAGTATAACACTGAAGCTTTCTTT. It specifies CASGGQYNTEAFF. Drawing the rest from reference TRBV2 and TRBJ1-1, the complete variable domain is EPEVTQTPSHQVTQMGQEVILRCVPISNHLYFYWYRQILGQKVEFLVSFYNNEISEKSEIFDDQFSVERPDGSNFTLKIRSTKLEDSAMYFCASGGQYNTEAFFGQGTRLTVV.

This clone has only one observation. The genes are TRBV14 and TRBJ2-1; tentatively, D is TRBD2 (6 bases). Germline V gene sequence: CDR1 SGHDN, CDR2 FVKESK. V lost 4 bases and J lost 9, with 19 bases in between. This CDR3 region has 15 residues. CDR3: CASSPGLRGWGEQFF. The CDR3 DNA sequence: TGTGCCAGCAGCCCGGGACTGCGAGGATGGGGTGAGCAGTTCTTC.

This clone was recorded many times. The CDR3 DNA follows: TGCGCCAGCAGCCCTAGGACAACCCTGAACACTGAAGCTTTCTTT. Encoded protein: CASSPRTTLNTEAFF. The chain recombines TRBV4-1 with TRBJ1-1; possibly TRBD1 for D (5 bases). V lost 4 bases to trimming and J lost 0 bases, with 12 bases between them. Germline CDR1 is MGHRA and CDR2 is YSYEKL. The CDR3 has 15 residues.

The J gene is TRBJ1-5, the V gene TRBV7-2; no clear D. The CDR3 runs 16 residues. The ends were cut back, 2 bases at V and 1 base at J, with 12 bases in the middle. The V gene's germline CDR1 is SGHTA and CDR2 FQGNSA. CDR3 loop: CASSLRSAVSNQPQHF. The DNA of the CDR3 is TGTGCCAGCAGCTTAAGGTCGGCGGTGAGCAATCAGCCCCAGCATTTT.

In nucleotides, the CDR3 is TGTGCCAGCAGCAACGAGATTGGTCAGGGGAGCACTGAAGCTTTCTTT. This sequence encodes CASSNEIGQGSTEAFF. V gene TRBV5-8 combines with J gene TRBJ1-1, with a possible D match to TRBD1 (6 bases). This CDR3 has 16 residues. From germline, CDR1 is SGHTS and CDR2 YDEGEE. Between the trimmed V and J ends, which lost 4 bases and 4 bases, there was a span of 20 bases. Filled out from reference TRBV5-8 and TRBJ1-1, the complete variable domain reads EAGVTQSPTHLIKTRGQQATLRCSPISGHTSVYWYQQALGLGLQFLLWYDEGEERNRGNFPPRFSGRQFPNYSSELNVNALELEDSALYLCASSNEIGQGSTEAFFGQGTRLTVV.